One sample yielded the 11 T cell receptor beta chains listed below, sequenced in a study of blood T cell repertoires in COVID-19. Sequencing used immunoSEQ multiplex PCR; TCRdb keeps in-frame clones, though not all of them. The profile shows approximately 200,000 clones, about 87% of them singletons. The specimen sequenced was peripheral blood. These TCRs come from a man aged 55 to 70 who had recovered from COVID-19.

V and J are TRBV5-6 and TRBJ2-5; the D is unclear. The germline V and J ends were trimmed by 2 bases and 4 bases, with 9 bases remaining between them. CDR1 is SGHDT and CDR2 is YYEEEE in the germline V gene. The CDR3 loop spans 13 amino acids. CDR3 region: CASSLRGGETQYF. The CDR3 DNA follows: TGTGCCAGCAGCTTACGCGGTGGAGAGACCCAGTACTTC.

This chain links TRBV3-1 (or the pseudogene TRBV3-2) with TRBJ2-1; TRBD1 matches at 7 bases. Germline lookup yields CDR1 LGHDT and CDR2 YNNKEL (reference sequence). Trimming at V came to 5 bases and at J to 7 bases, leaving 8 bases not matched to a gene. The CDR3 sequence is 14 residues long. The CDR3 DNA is TGTGCCAGCAGCGGACAGGTCCACGAGAATGAGCAGTTCTTC. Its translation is CASSGQVHENEQFF.

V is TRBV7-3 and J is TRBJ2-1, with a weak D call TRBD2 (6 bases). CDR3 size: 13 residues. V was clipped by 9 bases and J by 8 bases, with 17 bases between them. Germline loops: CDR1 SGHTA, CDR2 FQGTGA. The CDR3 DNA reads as TGTGCCAGTCGGGAGTTGGTATTCCATGAGCAGTTCTTC. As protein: CASRELVFHEQFF.

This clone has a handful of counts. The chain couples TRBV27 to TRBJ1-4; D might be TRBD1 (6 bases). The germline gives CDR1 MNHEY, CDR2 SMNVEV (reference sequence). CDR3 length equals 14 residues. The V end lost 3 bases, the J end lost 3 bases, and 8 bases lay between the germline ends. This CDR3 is CASSLTGSNEKLFF. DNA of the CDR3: TGTGCCAGCAGTTTGACAGGTTCTAATGAAAAACTGTTTTTT.

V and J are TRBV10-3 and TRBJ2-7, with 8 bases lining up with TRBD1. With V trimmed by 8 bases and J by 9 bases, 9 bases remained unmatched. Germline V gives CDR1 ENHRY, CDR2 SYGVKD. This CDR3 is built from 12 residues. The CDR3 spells CAIEQGEDGQYF. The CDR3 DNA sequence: TGTGCCATCGAACAGGGGGAGGACGGGCAGTACTTC.

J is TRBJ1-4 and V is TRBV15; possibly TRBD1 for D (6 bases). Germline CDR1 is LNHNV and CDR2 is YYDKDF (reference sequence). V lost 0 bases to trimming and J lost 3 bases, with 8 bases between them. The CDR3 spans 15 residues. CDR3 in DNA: TGTGCCACCAGCAGAGATCAGGGGTCTAATGAAAAACTGTTTTTT. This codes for CATSRDQGSNEKLFF.

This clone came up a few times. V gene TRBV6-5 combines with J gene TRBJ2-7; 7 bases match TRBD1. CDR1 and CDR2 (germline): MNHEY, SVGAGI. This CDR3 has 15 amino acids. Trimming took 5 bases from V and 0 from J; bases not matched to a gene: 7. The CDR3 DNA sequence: TGTGCCAGCAGTACGAACAGGGGTAGCTCCTACGAGCAGTACTTC. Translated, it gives CASSTNRGSSYEQYF.

The DNA for the CDR3 is TGTGCCAGCAGCCAAGCGTCCCGCTCCTACAATGAGCAGTTCTTC. Its translation: CASSQASRSYNEQFF. The chain joins TRBV3-1 (or the pseudogene TRBV3-2) to TRBJ2-1; no clear D. The V end was cut by 1 base, the J end by 0 bases, with 7 bases between. This CDR3 is built from 15 residues. The germline gives CDR1 LGHDT, CDR2 YNNKEL (reference sequence).

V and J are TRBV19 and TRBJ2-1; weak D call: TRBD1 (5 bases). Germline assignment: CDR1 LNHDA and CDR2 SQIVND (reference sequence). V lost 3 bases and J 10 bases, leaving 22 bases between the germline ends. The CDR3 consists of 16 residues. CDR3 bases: TGTGCCAGTAGTATCGGGTCCCCGGTTGGACATGGGGAGCAGTTCTTC. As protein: CASSIGSPVGHGEQFF.

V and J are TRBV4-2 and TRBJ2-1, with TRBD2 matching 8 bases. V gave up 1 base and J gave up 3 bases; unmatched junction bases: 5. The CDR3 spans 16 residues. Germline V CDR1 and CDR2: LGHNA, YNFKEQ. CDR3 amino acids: CASSQGPSGSYNEQFF. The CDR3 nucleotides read TGTGCCAGCAGCCAAGGTCCCAGCGGGAGCTACAATGAGCAGTTCTTC.

CDR3 sequence: CAWSPKTGYGTEAFF. CDR3 DNA sequence: TGTGCCTGGAGTCCAAAGACAGGTTACGGCACTGAAGCTTTCTTT. J is TRBJ1-1 and V is TRBV30; D is perhaps TRBD1 (6 bases). CDR3 length equals 15 residues. V dropped 2 bases and J dropped 4 bases, with 17 bases sitting between them. In germline, CDR1 is GTSNPN, CDR2 SVGIG (reference sequence).